Listed below are T cell receptor beta chains from one sample, sequenced in a study of patients and donors after allogeneic stem cell transplantation. Each CDR3 protein is one row after TCRdb ran MiXCR on the RT-PCR reads. This table holds about 410,000 distinct CDR3 sequences, 16% found once. Sequencing was carried out using blood, either unsorted or a sorted T cell fraction (not recorded which). The receptor source for this set is a human donor who was either an allogeneic HSCT recipient or a stem cell or donor lymphocyte infusion donor (not recorded which). It is not recorded whose cells these are; they may come from a transplant donor. Each CDR3 is given with its conserved first and last residue. Only some rows state a clone size, as once, few, many or a class for expanded clones.

>TRBV11-2|.
CASGLKGVFSGNTIYF
>TRBV7-7|.
CASSFLVGSGGTYEQYF
>TRBV7-9|.
CASSLVQGFGNTIYF
>TRBV4-2|few
CASSSRELADTQYF
>TRBV24-1|many
CATSDPRRAGDTQYF
>TRBV4-3|.
CASSQSRHLSGSGANVLTF
>TRBV10-3|many
CAMWGEPYNEQFF
>TRBV2|many
CARQGDGYGYTF
>TRBV15|.
CATSREAGATDTQYF
>TRBV9|few
CASSVGIRALETQYF
>TRBV20-1|.
CSVPVGLARNEQFF
>TRBV12-3/TRBV12-4|few
CASSLWGGSEKLFF
>TRBV12-3/TRBV12-4|many
CASSFGQLVPIYF
>TRBV6-1|.
CASLRRSADTQYF
>TRBV29-1|.
CSVEDKLAEGWHEQFF
>TRBV10-3|.
CAITLGPSGGDTDTQYF
>TRBV19|.
CASSIGQINTEAFF
>TRBV7-2|few
CASSLETAYGYTF
>TRBV6-1|few
CASSTTGQGASYNSPLHF
>TRBV18|few
CASSPINRDRQYF
>TRBV20-1|few
CSARRDSLNSPLHF
>TRBV9|.
CASSVAGTGTGSPLHF
>TRBV20-1|few
CSAIPSMNTEAFF
>TRBV4-3|.
CASSQDRQGGYGYTF
>TRBV15|many
CATSQNRGSNTGELFF
>TRBV24-1|few
CATSDIRTSTDTQYF
>TRBV6-2/TRBV6-3|.
CASTSDRGWYNEQFF
>TRBV6-6|.
CASSYSGRTGYTF
>TRBV12-3/TRBV12-4|few
CASSFWGPLPSPLHF
>TRBV11-2|few
CASSSFTGAAFF
>TRBV5-1|.
CASGRALQDETQYF
>TRBV25-1|.
CASSDLAYEQYF
>TRBV19|.
CASSPVRSSYEQYF
>TRBV12-3/TRBV12-4|many
CASIYGYTF
>TRBV12-3/TRBV12-4|few
CASSAGGVEQFF
>TRBV10-3|few
CAISERIVDSNQPQHF
>TRBV29-1|.
CSVGQGAEAFF
>TRBV5-1|few
CASSNSGSSYEQYF
>TRBV5-1|.
CASSLGGTEYEQYF
>TRBV6-5|.
CASSYSSFGDTQYF
>TRBV29-1|many
CSVLSGANVLTF
>TRBV24-1|many
CATSDGGLAGGNGELFF
>TRBV12-3/TRBV12-4|few
CASSWSSSGTEAFF
>TRBV5-1|.
CASSPPTSGYNEQFF
>TRBV19|once
CASSRSEPNPQETQYF
>TRBV19|.
CASSIGGGRALGEQFF